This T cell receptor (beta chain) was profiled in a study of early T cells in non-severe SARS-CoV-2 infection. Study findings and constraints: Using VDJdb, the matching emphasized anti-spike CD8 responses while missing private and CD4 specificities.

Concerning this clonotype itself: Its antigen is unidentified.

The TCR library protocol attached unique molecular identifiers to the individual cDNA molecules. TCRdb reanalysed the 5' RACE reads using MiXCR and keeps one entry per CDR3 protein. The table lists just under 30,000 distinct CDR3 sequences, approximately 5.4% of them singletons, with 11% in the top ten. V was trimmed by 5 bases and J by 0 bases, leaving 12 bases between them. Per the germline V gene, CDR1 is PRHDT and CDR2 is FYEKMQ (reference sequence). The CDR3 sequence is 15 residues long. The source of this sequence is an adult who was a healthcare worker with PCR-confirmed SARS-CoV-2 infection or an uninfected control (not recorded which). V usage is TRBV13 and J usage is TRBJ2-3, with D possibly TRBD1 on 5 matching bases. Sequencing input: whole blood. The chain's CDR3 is CASSRRQWSTDTQYF. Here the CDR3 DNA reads TGTGCCAGCAGCCGTAGACAGTGGAGCACAGATACGCAGTATTTT.